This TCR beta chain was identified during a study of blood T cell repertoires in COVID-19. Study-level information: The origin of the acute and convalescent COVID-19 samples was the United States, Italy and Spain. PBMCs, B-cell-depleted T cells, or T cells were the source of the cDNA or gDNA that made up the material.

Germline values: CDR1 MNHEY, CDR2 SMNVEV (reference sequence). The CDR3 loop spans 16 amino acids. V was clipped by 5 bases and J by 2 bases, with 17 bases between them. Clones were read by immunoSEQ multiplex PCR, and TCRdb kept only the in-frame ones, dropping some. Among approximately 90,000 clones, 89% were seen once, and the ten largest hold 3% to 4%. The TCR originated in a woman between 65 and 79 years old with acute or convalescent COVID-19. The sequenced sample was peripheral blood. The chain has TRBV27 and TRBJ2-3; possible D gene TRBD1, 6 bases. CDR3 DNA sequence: TGTGCCAGCAGTCCAGGGGCGGACAGACCCACAGATACGCAGTATTTT. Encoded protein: CASSPGADRPTDTQYF.